These T cell receptor beta chains were read from a single sample in a study of control samples from healthy donors and cancer patients. Here immunoSEQ multiplex PCR was the method, and the copy in TCRdb shows in-frame clones only, minus some. The table shows roughly 130,000 clones, with about 88% occurring only once. The specimen sequenced was blood. These receptors came from a man in his forties or fifties in good health. Both conserved end residues are part of each CDR3. The order of the fields is clone size, J gene, D gene, V gene, CDR3 protein, CDR3 DNA. A D gene is named only where the DNA matches it firmly. Expanded clones are given a class, and other clones once, few, many or no size at all.

-	TRBJ1-4	-	TRBV19	CASSISKEARKLFF	TGTGCCAGTAGTATTAGTAAGGAGGCCCGAAAACTGTTTTTT
-	TRBJ1-2	-	TRBV28	CASSLATWSYGYTF	TGTGCCAGCAGTTTAGCGACATGGTCCTATGGCTACACCTTC
once	TRBJ1-1	-	TRBV5-4	CASSLDEGGSRAFF	TGTGCCAGCAGCTTGGACGAGGGGGGATCACGGGCTTTCTTT
-	TRBJ2-7	-	TRBV5-1	CASSFTGSYEQYF	TGCGCCAGCAGCTTCACAGGCTCCTACGAGCAGTACTTC
-	TRBJ2-3	TRBD2	TRBV7-9	CASSLASGGIADTQYF	TGTGCCAGCAGCTTGGCTAGCGGGGGGATAGCAGATACGCAGTATTTT
-	TRBJ2-3	TRBD2	TRBV5-4	CASSPIAGITDTQYF	TGTGCCAGCAGCCCTATAGCGGGGATCACAGATACGCAGTATTTT
-	TRBJ1-4	-	TRBV30	CAWETVANEKLFF	TGTGCCTGGGAGACGGTAGCTAATGAAAAACTGTTTTTT
few	TRBJ1-6	TRBD1	TRBV5-1	CASSRGGQMYNSPLHF	TGCGCCAGCAGCCGAGGGGGACAGATGTATAATTCACCCCTCCACTTT
-	TRBJ2-3	-	TRBV28	CASSWGGREDTQYF	TGTGCCAGCAGTTGGGGGGGCAGGGAAGATACGCAGTATTTT
few	TRBJ2-3	-	TRBV18	CASSPGQGIITDTQYF	TGTGCCAGCTCACCAGGGCAGGGGATAATCACAGATACGCAGTATTTT
-	TRBJ2-1	-	TRBV5-1	CASSPDNEQFF	TGCGCCAGCAGCCCGGACAATGAGCAGTTCTTC
few	TRBJ1-4	TRBD1	TRBV7-9	CASSLGGQTNEKLFF	TGTGCCAGCAGCTTAGGGGGACAGACTAATGAAAAACTGTTTTTT
-	TRBJ1-4	-	TRBV30	CAWSPSRLRTNEKLFF	TGTGCCTGGAGTCCGTCAAGACTGAGAACTAATGAAAAACTGTTTTTT
few	TRBJ2-1	-	TRBV24-1	CATSDRRGPSGIRFF	TGTGCCACCAGTGATCGCAGGGGTCCTTCGGGAATCCGGTTCTTC
-	TRBJ1-6	TRBD1	TRBV10-3	CAIRGQVAANSPLHF	TGTGCCATCAGGGGACAGGTGGCGGCCAATTCACCCCTCCACTTT
-	TRBJ2-1	-	TRBV5-4	CASTERRTAYNEQFF	TGTGCCAGCACCGAGCGGAGGACGGCTTACAATGAGCAGTTCTTC
-	TRBJ1-1	-	TRBV3-1/TRBV3-2	CASRSLSEAFF	TGTGCCAGCAGATCCTTGTCTGAAGCTTTCTTT
-	TRBJ1-3	-	TRBV13	CASSSTTVGNTIYF	TGTGCCAGCAGCTCCACTACAGTCGGGAACACCATATATTTT
-	TRBJ2-7	-	TRBV5-6	CASSSTGGVYEQYF	TGTGCCAGCAGCTCAACCGGGGGCGTTTACGAGCAGTACTTC
once	TRBJ1-2	-	TRBV30	CAWNPGNYGYTF	TGTGCCTGGAATCCGGGGAACTATGGCTACACCTTC
few	TRBJ2-7	TRBD1	TRBV6-6	CASSPTGGAAGYEQYF	TGTGCCAGCAGTCCGACAGGGGGCGCAGCGGGATACGAGCAGTACTTC
-	TRBJ2-1	TRBD2	TRBV7-3	CASSHGGEFYNEQFF	TGTGCCAGCAGCCACGGGGGGGAATTCTACAATGAGCAGTTCTTC
-	TRBJ2-2	-	TRBV2	CASSVLPGHTNTGELFF	TGTGCCAGCAGTGTCCTCCCCGGTCATACGAACACCGGGGAGCTGTTTTTT
-	TRBJ2-1	TRBD2	TRBV7-8	CASRPLAGGTGDEQFF	TGTGCCAGCAGACCTCTAGCGGGGGGCACGGGGGATGAGCAGTTCTTC
-	TRBJ2-3	-	TRBV2	CASSASLIADTQYF	TGTGCCAGCAGTGCTAGCCTCATCGCAGATACGCAGTATTTT
-	TRBJ2-7	-	TRBV19	CASSIRDFSYEQYF	TGTGCCAGTAGTATACGGGACTTCAGCTACGAGCAGTACTTC
-	TRBJ2-7	-	TRBV3-1/TRBV3-2	CASSPKLTTGKYF	TGTGCCAGCAGCCCGAAGCTCACCACAGGGAAGTACTTC
-	TRBJ1-4	-	TRBV28	CASRSATNEKLFF	TGTGCCAGCAGAAGTGCAACTAATGAAAAACTGTTTTTT
-	TRBJ2-3	TRBD2	TRBV6-5	CASRRLATDTQYF	TGTGCCAGCAGGCGACTAGCGACAGATACGCAGTATTTT
-	TRBJ2-5	-	TRBV10-1	CASSASRGETQYF	TGCGCCAGCAGTGCCTCCCGAGGAGAGACCCAGTACTTC
-	TRBJ2-7	TRBD1	TRBV5-5	CASSPTGATSYEQYF	TGTGCCAGCAGCCCCACAGGGGCCACCTCCTACGAGCAGTACTTC
-	TRBJ2-3	TRBD2	TRBV18	CASSPLAGTSGTDTQYF	TGTGCCAGCTCACCTTTGGCCGGGACTAGCGGGACAGATACGCAGTATTTT
-	TRBJ2-7	-	TRBV5-1	CASSSTGSITYEQYF	TGCGCCAGCAGCTCCACAGGGAGTATCACCTACGAGCAGTACTTC
-	TRBJ2-3	-	TRBV5-6	CASSFFMGETTDTQYF	TGTGCCAGCAGCTTTTTTATGGGGGAGACCACAGATACGCAGTATTTT
-	TRBJ2-7	TRBD1	TRBV15	CATSSRTGSDEQYF	TGTGCCACCAGCTCTCGGACAGGGTCGGACGAGCAGTACTTC
-	TRBJ2-2	TRBD1	TRBV24-1	CATSDPGTGGRGELFF	TGTGCCACCAGTGACCCCGGGACAGGGGGGCGCGGGGAGCTGTTTTTT
-	TRBJ1-5	TRBD1	TRBV3-1/TRBV3-2	CASSGTARDQPQHF	TGTGCCAGCAGCGGGACAGCGAGGGATCAGCCCCAGCATTTT
once	TRBJ1-1	-	TRBV6-5	CASSYSTNTEAFF	TGTGCCAGCAGTTACTCTACGAACACTGAAGCTTTCTTT
-	TRBJ2-2	TRBD1	TRBV28	CASSLLTGQFSGELFF	TGTGCCAGCAGTTTATTGACAGGGCAATTCAGCGGGGAGCTGTTTTTT
-	TRBJ1-1	TRBD1	TRBV2	CARGGGPPGTGGQNTEAFF	TGTGCCCGCGGGGGGGGCCCACCCGGGACAGGGGGTCAGAACACTGAAGCTTTCTTT
-	TRBJ1-3	-	TRBV9	CASSEGPQGLGGNTIYF	TGTGCCAGCAGCGAGGGGCCGCAGGGTTTAGGTGGAAACACCATATATTTT
few	TRBJ2-7	-	TRBV28	CASSLGPRLSSYEQYF	TGTGCCAGCAGTTTAGGCCCTCGTCTATCTTCCTACGAGCAGTACTTC
-	TRBJ1-1	-	TRBV9	CASSVDGVYTEAFF	TGTGCCAGCAGCGTCGATGGTGTTTACACTGAAGCTTTCTTT
-	TRBJ2-1	-	TRBV6-2/TRBV6-3	CASSYFAGAKVGEQFF	TGTGCCAGCAGTTACTTCGCGGGGGCCAAGGTAGGGGAGCAGTTCTTC
-	TRBJ2-1	-	TRBV6-5	CASSPWADSYNEQFF	TGTGCCAGCAGTCCATGGGCGGACTCCTACAATGAGCAGTTCTTC
-	TRBJ2-3	TRBD1	TRBV4-1	CASSKTGQSSEDTQYF	TGCGCCAGCAGCAAAACGGGACAGTCTAGTGAAGATACGCAGTATTTT